What follows are 28 T cell receptor beta chains derived from one specimen sequenced in a study of beta chain features in type 1 diabetes. Study-level results: All four CD4+ subsets from Type 1 diabetes patients carried moderately but significantly shorter TCRB CDR3s.

Every bit of the isolated RNA underwent reverse transcription, so sequencing read expressed TCRB transcripts. The assay was immunoSEQ multiplex PCR, and TCRdb's table has in-frame clones only and misses some. This table has about 70,000 clones, 45% to 50% appearing once. Their antigens remain unidentified. Sequenced input: central memory CD4+ T cells from blood. These receptors originate from a man between 25 and 39 years old with type 1 diabetes.

The rearrangement joins TRBV9 to TRBJ1-1; 7 bases match TRBD1. The CDR3 length is 14 residues. V lost 4 bases to trimming and J lost 5 bases; unmatched junction nucleotides: 8. Germline values: CDR1 SGDLS, CDR2 YYNGEE. The CDR3 reads CASSLEYRGTEAFF. The CDR3 DNA is TGTGCCAGCAGCCTCGAATACAGGGGAACTGAAGCTTTCTTT.

CDR3 in amino acids: CASSPGQGIADTQYF. For the CDR3, the DNA is TGCGCCAGCAGCCCGGGACAGGGGATAGCAGATACGCAGTATTTT. The chain carries TRBV5-1 and TRBJ2-3; 10 bases agree with TRBD1. V was pared by 4 bases and J by 4 bases, with 6 bases of the junction left unmatched. Germline V lookup: CDR1 SGHRS, CDR2 YFSETQ. The CDR3 runs to 15 residues.

This clone was found a few times. The V call is TRBV19, the J call TRBJ1-2; D is ambiguous. The V gene's germline CDR1 is LNHDA and CDR2 SQIVND (reference sequence). The germline V and J ends were trimmed by 6 bases and 3 bases, with 11 bases remaining between them. The CDR3 is 13 residues long. As DNA, the CDR3 is TGTGCCAGTAGCCCCGGCGGGGACTATGGCTACACCTTC. This sequence encodes CASSPGGDYGYTF.

The chain recombines TRBV7-8 with TRBJ2-5, with 9 bases identical to TRBD2. The CDR3 totals 16 residues. V shed 5 bases, J shed 1 base, and the junction held 8 bases outside the gene matches. Germline assignment: CDR1 SGHVS and CDR2 FQNEAQ. The CDR3 loop is CASSPPGLAFQETQYF. The CDR3 DNA reads TGTGCCAGCAGCCCTCCGGGACTAGCTTTCCAAGAGACCCAGTACTTC. Using reference TRBV7-8 and TRBJ2-5 for the parts outside the CDR3, the full variable domain is GAGVSQSPRYKVAKRGQDVALRCDPISGHVSLFWYQQALGQGPEFLTYFQNEAQLDKSGLPSDRFFAERPEGSVSTLKIQRTQQEDSAVYLCASSPPGLAFQETQYFGPGTRLLVL.

CDR3 protein: CASSPPGTEMNTEAFF. CDR3 sequence (DNA): TGTGCCAGCTCACCTCCTGGGACAGAAATGAACACTGAAGCTTTCTTT. The chain links TRBV18 to TRBJ1-1; 7 bases align to TRBD1. Germline CDR1 is KGHSH and CDR2 is LQKENI. V trimming: 3 bases; J trimming: 0 bases; junction bases outside the gene matches: 7. This CDR3 spans 16 amino acids.

This CDR3 reads CASSLASRDVNSPLHF. In DNA, the CDR3 is TGTGCCAGCAGCTTAGCCTCGCGGGATGTGAATTCACCCCTCCACTTT. The V and J genes are TRBV7-8 and TRBJ1-6; D is uncertain. Germline CDR1 reads SGHVS; CDR2 reads FQNEAQ. The ends were cut back, 0 bases at V and 7 bases at J, with 13 bases in the middle. CDR3 length: 16 residues.

The chain joins TRBV2 to TRBJ1-1; maybe TRBD1 (6 bases). Germline CDR1 SNHLY, CDR2 FYNNEI. The CDR3 runs 14 residues. The ends were cut back, 6 bases at V and 1 base at J, with 12 bases in the middle. This CDR3 is CASSALGQNTEAFF. In DNA form, the CDR3 reads TGTGCCAGCAGCGCCCTGGGACAGAACACTGAAGCTTTCTTT. Full variable domain (missing parts from reference TRBV2 and TRBJ1-1): EPEVTQTPSHQVTQMGQEVILRCVPISNHLYFYWYRQILGQKVEFLVSFYNNEISEKSEIFDDQFSVERPDGSNFTLKIRSTKLEDSAMYFCASSALGQNTEAFFGQGTRLTVV.

The table lists this clone with a count of one. The chain is built from TRBV29-1 and TRBJ1-3; TRBD1 aligns across 8 bases. The CDR3 contains 13 residues. Germline V gives CDR1 SQVTM, CDR2 ANQGSEA. V shed 6 bases and J 4 bases; nucleotides not matched to a gene: 5. The CDR3 here is CSVAPGGGNTIYF. CDR3 coding DNA: TGCAGCGTCGCCCCAGGGGGCGGAAACACCATATATTTT. The variable domain in full, with the rest retrieved from reference TRBV29-1 and TRBJ1-3, is SAVISQKPSRDICQRGTSLTIQCQVDSQVTMMFWYRQQPGQSLTLIATANQGSEATYESGFVIDKFPISRPNLTFSTLTVSNMSPEDSSIYLCSVAPGGGNTIYFGEGSWLTVV.

CDR3 in amino acids: CASSFRDRGSGEQFF. DNA for the CDR3: TGTGCCAGCAGCTTCCGGGACAGGGGCTCGGGCGAGCAGTTCTTC. The rearrangement joins TRBV7-9 to TRBJ2-1; TRBD1 aligns across 10 bases. J gave up 10 bases and V 3 bases, and 9 bases lay outside the gene matches. The CDR3 has 15 residues. Per the germline V gene, CDR1 is SEHNR and CDR2 is FQNEAQ (reference sequence).

This chain uses TRBV6-1 with TRBJ2-5; TRBD2 aligns across 10 bases. This CDR3 is 17 amino acids long. Per the germline V gene, CDR1 is MNHNS and CDR2 is SASEGT. Losses at the gene ends were 4 bases for V and 1 base for J; bases not matched to a gene: 9. The CDR3 DNA is TGTGCCAGCAGTGGGTTAGGCGGGACTAGCGTCCAAGAGACCCAGTACTTC. Residues: CASSGLGGTSVQETQYF.

The rearrangement uses TRBV12-5 and TRBJ2-3; tentatively, D is TRBD2 (6 bases). V was pared by 6 bases and J by 1 base, with 14 bases between. CDR3 size: 15 residues. CDR1 is LGHNT and CDR2 is FRNRAP in the germline V gene. CDR3 DNA sequence: TGTGCTAGTGGCACCAACGGGGGTGGCACAGATACGCAGTATTTT. Translation gives CASGTNGGGTDTQYF.

This sequence joins TRBV4-1 and TRBJ1-5; D is undetermined. With 4 bases removed from V and 5 bases from J, the gap between germline ends came to 15 bases. The germline gives CDR1 MGHRA, CDR2 YSYEKL. This CDR3 spans 15 amino acids. The DNA for the CDR3 is TGCGCCAGCAGCCGCGAGGACGGCGGGGATCAGCCCCAGCATTTT. Translated: CASSREDGGDQPQHF.

The V and J genes are TRBV7-8 and TRBJ2-5; 9 bases fit TRBD2. CDR3 length: 16 residues. Germline V gene sequence: CDR1 SGHVS, CDR2 FQNEAQ. The ends lost 1 base at V and 2 bases at J; junction bases unmatched: 5. CDR3 residues: CASSLVAGGPQETQYF. CDR3 nucleotides: TGTGCCAGCAGCTTAGTGGCGGGAGGGCCTCAAGAGACCCAGTACTTC.

CDR3 region: CASSIRAGAEKLFF. CDR3 coding DNA: TGTGCCAGTAGTATAAGGGCAGGGGCCGAAAAACTGTTTTTT. The chain carries TRBV19 and TRBJ1-4, with D perhaps matching TRBD1 (6 bases). Germline CDR1 LNHDA, CDR2 SQIVND (reference sequence). The V end was cut by 2 bases, the J end by 8 bases, with 12 bases between. The CDR3 spans 14 residues.

The gene calls are TRBV19 and TRBJ2-5; 12 bases are a match to TRBD1. Looked up from germline, CDR1 is LNHDA and CDR2 is SQIVND (reference sequence). Germline trimming cut 6 bases from V and 5 bases from J; bases unmatched to any gene: 7. CDR3 length: 15 residues. CDR3 coding DNA: TGTGCCAGTAGCATCGGGACAGGGGGCACGGAGACCCAGTACTTC. Amino acids: CASSIGTGGTETQYF. The whole variable domain, remainder taken from reference TRBV19 and TRBJ2-5, is DGGITQSPKYLFRKEGQNVTLSCEQNLNHDAMYWYRQDPGQGLRLIYYSQIVNDFQKGDIAEGYSVSREKKESFPLTVTSAQKNPTAFYLCASSIGTGGTETQYFGPGTRLLVL.

V gene TRBV5-1 combines with J gene TRBJ2-5; 8 positions agree with TRBD1. The DNA end is a closer match to TRBJ2-7, so the J assignment may be wrong. Germline CDR1 SGHRS, CDR2 YFSETQ. This CDR3 is built from 15 residues. The CDR3 loop is CASSYISDRADEQYF. CDR3 DNA sequence: TGCGCCAGCAGCTATATTTCGGACAGGGCTGACGAGCAGTACTTC.

The chain carries TRBV18 and TRBJ1-2; 8 bases are shared with TRBD1. The CDR3 runs to 14 residues. V was pared by 3 bases and J by 8 bases, with 8 bases of the junction left unmatched. The germline gives CDR1 KGHSH, CDR2 LQKENI. This CDR3 is CASSPTSGGEGYTF. In DNA form, the CDR3 reads TGTGCCAGCTCACCTACCTCAGGGGGCGAGGGCTACACCTTC.

The chain uses TRBV5-5 and TRBJ2-7; D is perhaps TRBD1 (6 bases). V was shortened by 1 base and J by 1 base, with 9 bases between the two germline ends. Per the germline V gene, CDR1 is SGHKS and CDR2 is YYEKEE (reference sequence). The CDR3 covers 14 residues. CDR3 bases: TGTGCCAGCAGCTTGAACCAGGGGTCCTACGAGCAGTACTTC. This gives the protein CASSLNQGSYEQYF.

This chain uses TRBV10-3 with TRBJ1-1; 9 bases align to TRBD1. The junction had 2 bases not matched to a gene; V was cut back by 8 bases and J by 1 base. Germline V lookup: CDR1 ENHRY, CDR2 SYGVKD. The CDR3 is made up of 13 amino acids. CDR3 bases: TGTGCCATCGGGGACAGGGCGAACACTGAAGCTTTCTTT. Residues: CAIGDRANTEAFF.

This clone was detected only once. This chain uses TRBV7-2 with TRBJ2-7; D not resolved. V was shortened by 3 bases and J by 7 bases, with 7 bases between the two germline ends. The germline gives CDR1 SGHTA, CDR2 FQGNSA. The CDR3 loop spans 11 amino acids. This CDR3 is CASSFGVEQYF. The CDR3, as DNA: TGTGCCAGCAGCTTCGGAGTGGAGCAGTACTTC.

This clone was observed a handful of times. The chain carries TRBV11-2 and TRBJ2-1; D is possibly TRBD2 (7 bases). CDR1 is SGHAT, CDR2 FQNNGV, per germline. The CDR3 is 13 residues long. CDR3 protein: CANGRGRNNEQFF. The CDR3 coding sequence is TGTGCGAATGGGCGGGGGCGAAACAATGAGCAGTTCTTC. Full variable domain (remainder filled in from reference TRBV11-2 and TRBJ2-1): EAGVAQSPRYKIIEKRQSVAFWCNPISGHATLYWYQQILGQGPKLLIQFQNNGVVDDSQLPKDRFSAERLKGVDSTLKIQPAKLEDSAVYLCANGRGRNNEQFFGPGTRLTVL.

The rearrangement uses TRBV5-4 and TRBJ2-1; 7 positions match TRBD1. V dropped 5 bases and J dropped 6; count of bases not matched to a gene: 11. The germline gives CDR1 SGHNT, CDR2 YYREEE (reference sequence). The CDR3 spans 15 residues. The DNA of the CDR3 is TGTGCCAGCAGTCAAACAGGGGATATTTTCAATGAGCAGTTCTTC. Its translation is CASSQTGDIFNEQFF.

V gene TRBV2 combines with J gene TRBJ2-1; 10 bases match TRBD2. V lost 2 bases, J lost 7 bases, and 8 bases stayed unmatched. There are 16 residues in the CDR3. Per the germline V gene, CDR1 is SNHLY and CDR2 is FYNNEI. CDR3: CASSERPSGGGNEQFF. CDR3 DNA sequence: TGTGCCAGCAGTGAAAGGCCCAGCGGGGGGGGTAATGAGCAGTTCTTC.

This clone was seen more than once but under ten times. The chain carries TRBV5-1 and TRBJ2-5; no clear D gene. The V and J ends lost 1 base and 2 bases respectively, with 9 bases between them. The CDR3 is 14 amino acids. CDR1 and CDR2 from the germline V gene are SGHRS and YFSETQ. CDR3 coding DNA: TGCGCCAGCAGCTTGCTCCCTAGTCAAGAGACCCAGTACTTC. This codes for CASSLLPSQETQYF.

The CDR3 is CSVSPRGGVNTDTQYF. CDR3 coding DNA: TGCAGCGTTTCCCCGCGGGGGGGCGTCAACACAGATACGCAGTATTTT. The chain has TRBV29-1 and TRBJ2-3; 9 bases agree with TRBD2. The V gene end was trimmed by 5 bases and the J gene end by 2 bases; junction bases not matched to a gene: 11. Germline V gene data show CDR1 as SQVTM and CDR2 as ANQGSEA. The CDR3 totals 16 residues.

This CDR3 reads CASSFYGGGEEQYF. The CDR3 DNA sequence: TGTGCCAGCAGCTTCTATGGGGGGGGAGAGGAGCAGTACTTC. The chain carries TRBV9 and TRBJ2-7, with 7 bases aligning to TRBD2. V lost 4 bases and J lost 7; bases outside the gene matches: 11. This CDR3 is built from 14 residues. The germline gives CDR1 SGDLS, CDR2 YYNGEE. Full variable domain (rest looked up from reference TRBV9 and TRBJ2-7): DSGVTQTPKHLITATGQRVTLRCSPRSGDLSVYWYQQSLDQGLQFLIQYYNGEERAKGNILERFSAQQFPDLHSELNLSSLELGDSALYFCASSFYGGGEEQYFGPGTRLTVT.

This clone was picked up a small number of times. The chain couples TRBV4-1 to TRBJ2-2; 11 nucleotides match TRBD2. The CDR3 consists of 19 residues. From germline, CDR1 is MGHRA and CDR2 YSYEKL. V lost 0 bases and J lost 0; bases outside the gene matches: 6. The CDR3 loop reads CASSQEGTSGSANTGELFF. CDR3 nucleotides: TGCGCCAGCAGCCAAGAAGGTACTAGCGGGAGCGCGAACACCGGGGAGCTGTTTTTT.

This chain connects TRBV6-6 to TRBJ1-5, with 7 bases that match TRBD1. The CDR3 covers 16 residues. V lost 6 bases to trimming and J lost 7 bases; unmatched junction nucleotides: 15. Germline-derived CDR1 and CDR2 are MNHNY and SVGAGI (reference sequence). This CDR3 is CASRHPETGRRQPQHF. CDR3 sequence (DNA): TGTGCCAGCAGACATCCTGAGACAGGGCGGAGGCAGCCCCAGCATTTT.